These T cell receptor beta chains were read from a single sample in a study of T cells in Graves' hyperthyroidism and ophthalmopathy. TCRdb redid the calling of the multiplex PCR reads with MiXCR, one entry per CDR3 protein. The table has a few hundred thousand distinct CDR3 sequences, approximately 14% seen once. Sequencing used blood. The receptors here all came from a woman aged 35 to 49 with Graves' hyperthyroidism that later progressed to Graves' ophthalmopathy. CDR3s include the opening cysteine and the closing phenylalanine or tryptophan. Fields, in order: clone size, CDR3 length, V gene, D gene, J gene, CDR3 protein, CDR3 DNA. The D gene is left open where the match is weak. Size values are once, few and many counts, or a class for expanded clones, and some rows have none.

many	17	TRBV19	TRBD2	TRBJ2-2	CASTSGLAGPPTGELFF	TGTGCCAGTACCTCGGGACTAGCGGGACCGCCCACCGGGGAGCTGTTTTTT
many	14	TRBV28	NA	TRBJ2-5	CASSRTGNQETQYF	TGTGCCAGCAGCAGAACAGGGAACCAAGAGACCCAGTACTTC
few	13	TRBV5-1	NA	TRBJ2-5	CASSPQGREAQYF	TGCGCCAGCAGCCCTCAGGGAAGGGAGGCCCAGTACTTC
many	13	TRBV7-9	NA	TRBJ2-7	CASSLAGGLEQYF	TGTGCCAGCAGCTTAGCCGGGGGGCTCGAGCAGTACTTC
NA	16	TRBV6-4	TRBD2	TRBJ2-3	CASTPLAGEPTDTQYF	TGTGCCAGCACCCCACTGGCGGGAGAACCCACAGATACGCAGTATTTT
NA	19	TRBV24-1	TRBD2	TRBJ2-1	CATSGSRGTLAGRYNEQFF	TGTGCCACCAGTGGCTCCCGAGGGACCCTAGCGGGAAGGTACAATGAGCAGTTCTTC
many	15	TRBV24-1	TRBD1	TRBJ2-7	CATSDPRQGLYEQYF	TGTGCCACCAGTGACCCTAGACAGGGGCTCTACGAGCAGTACTTC
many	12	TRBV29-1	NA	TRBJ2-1	CSVEGIYNEQFF	TGCAGCGTTGAAGGCATCTACAATGAGCAGTTCTTC
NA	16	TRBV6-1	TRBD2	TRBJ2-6	CASSETSGTGANVLTF	TGTGCCAGCAGTGAAACTAGCGGGACAGGGGCCAACGTCCTGACTTTC
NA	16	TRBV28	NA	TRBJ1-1	CASSTASTLGDAEAFF	TGTGCCAGCAGTACAGCCTCAACGTTGGGTGACGCTGAAGCTTTCTTT
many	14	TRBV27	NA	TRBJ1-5	CASSFLGGLQPQHF	TGTGCCAGCAGTTTCCTCGGGGGTTTGCAGCCCCAGCATTTT
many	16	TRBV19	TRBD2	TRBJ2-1	CASRRLAETSYNEQFF	TGTGCCAGTAGGCGACTAGCGGAAACCTCCTACAATGAGCAGTTCTTC
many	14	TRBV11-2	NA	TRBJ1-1	CASSLEGALTEAFF	TGTGCCAGCAGCTTAGAGGGGGCACTCACTGAAGCTTTCTTT
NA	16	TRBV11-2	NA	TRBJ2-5	CASGTPAYEGGETQYF	TGTGCCAGCGGGACCCCAGCTTATGAGGGGGGCGAGACCCAGTACTTC
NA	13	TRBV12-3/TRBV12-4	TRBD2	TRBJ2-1	CASSSRLAAEQFF	TGTGCCAGCAGTTCGAGACTAGCGGCTGAGCAGTTCTTC
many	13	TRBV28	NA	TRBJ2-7	CASSLTRYYEQYF	TGTGCCAGCAGTCTCACACGGTACTACGAGCAGTACTTC
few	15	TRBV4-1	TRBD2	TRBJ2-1	CASSQEKREAIEQFF	TGCGCCAGCAGCCAAGAAAAGCGGGAGGCGATTGAGCAGTTCTTC
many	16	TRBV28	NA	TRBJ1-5	CASSFGAGGLGQPQHF	NA
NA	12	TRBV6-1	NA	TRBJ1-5	CASRPSNQPQHF	TGTGCCAGCAGGCCAAGCAATCAGCCCCAGCATTTT
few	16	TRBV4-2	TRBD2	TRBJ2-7	CASSQVLAGTPGEQYF	TGTGCCAGCAGCCAAGTTCTAGCGGGGACACCTGGTGAGCAGTACTTC
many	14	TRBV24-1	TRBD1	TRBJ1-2	CATSLSGTGDGYTF	TGTGCCACCAGCCTATCCGGGACAGGTGATGGCTACACCTTC
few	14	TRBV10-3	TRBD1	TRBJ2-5	CAISESTGQETQYF	TGTGCCATCAGTGAGTCGACAGGGCAAGAGACCCAGTACTTC
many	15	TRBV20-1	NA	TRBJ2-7	CSARDLWGSSYEQYF	TGCAGTGCTAGAGATCTCTGGGGTTCCTCCTACGAGCAGTACTTC
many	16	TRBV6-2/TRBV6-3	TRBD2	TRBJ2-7	CASSSTIAGDTYEQYF	TGTGCCAGCAGTTCAACAATAGCGGGGGATACCTACGAGCAGTACTTC
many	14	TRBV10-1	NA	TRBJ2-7	CASSEVEKGGEQYF	TGCGCCAGCAGTGAGGTAGAAAAGGGGGGCGAGCAGTACTTC
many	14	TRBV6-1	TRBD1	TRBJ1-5	CASRKQGSNQPQHF	TGTGCCAGCAGAAAACAGGGGAGCAATCAGCCCCAGCATTTT
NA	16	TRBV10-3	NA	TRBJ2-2	CAISEIPGQNTGELFF	TGTGCCATCAGCGAGATTCCGGGACAGAACACCGGGGAGCTGTTTTTT
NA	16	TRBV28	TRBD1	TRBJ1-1	CASSLDRALENTEAFF	TGTGCCAGCAGCCTCGACAGGGCCTTGGAGAACACTGAAGCTTTCTTT
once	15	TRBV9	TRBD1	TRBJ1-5	CASSTGGTVNQPQHF	TGTGCCAGCAGCACCGGCGGGACAGTCAATCAGCCCCAGCATTTT
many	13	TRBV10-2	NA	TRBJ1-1	CASKGVLNTEAFF	TGCGCCAGCAAGGGCGTCCTGAACACTGAAGCTTTCTTT
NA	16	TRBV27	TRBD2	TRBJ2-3	CASSARGGTPTDTQYF	TGTGCCAGCAGCGCCCGGGGGGGAACTCCCACAGATACGCAGTATTTT
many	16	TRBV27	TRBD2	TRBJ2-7	CASSLGAGLASYEQYF	TGTGCCAGCAGTTTAGGTGCAGGACTAGCGTCCTACGAGCAGTACTTC
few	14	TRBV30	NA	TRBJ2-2	CAWSFRPRTGELFF	TGTGCCTGGAGTTTTAGACCCAGGACCGGGGAGCTGTTTTTT
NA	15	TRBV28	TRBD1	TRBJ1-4	CASRSTGGPNEKLFF	TGTGCCAGCAGGTCAACAGGGGGGCCGAATGAAAAACTGTTTTTT
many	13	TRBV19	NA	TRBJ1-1	CASSIEGFRKAFF	TGTGCCAGTAGTATAGAGGGATTTCGCAAAGCTTTCTTT
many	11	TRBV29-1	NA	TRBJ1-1	CSVEDTAEAFF	TGCAGCGTTGAAGATACCGCTGAAGCTTTCTTT
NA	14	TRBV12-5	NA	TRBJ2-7	CASDLRGPRREQYF	TGTGCTAGTGATCTCCGGGGACCTCGCCGTGAGCAGTACTTC
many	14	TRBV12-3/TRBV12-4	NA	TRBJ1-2	CASSRDTPNYGYTF	TGTGCCAGCAGTAGGGACACTCCTAACTATGGCTACACCTTC
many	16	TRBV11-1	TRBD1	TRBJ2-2	CASSPPNRGNTGELFF	TGTGCCAGCAGCCCTCCCAACAGGGGTAACACCGGGGAGCTGTTTTTT
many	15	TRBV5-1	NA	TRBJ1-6	CASSLGGRNNSPLHF	TGCGCCAGCAGCTTGGGGGGGCGAAATAATTCACCCCTCCACTTT
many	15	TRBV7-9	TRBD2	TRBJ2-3	CASSFSSGGTDTQYF	TGTGCCAGCAGCTTTTCTAGCGGGGGCACAGATACGCAGTATTTT
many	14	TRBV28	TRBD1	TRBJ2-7	CASSRTGVSDEQYF	TGTGCCAGCAGTCGAACAGGGGTTAGCGACGAGCAGTACTTC
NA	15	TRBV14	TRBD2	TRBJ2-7	CASSQYREVGYEQYF	TGTGCCAGCAGCCAATACCGGGAGGTAGGCTACGAGCAGTACTTC
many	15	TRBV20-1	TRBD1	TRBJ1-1	CSARDQTAGQGTAFF	TGCAGTGCTAGAGATCAGACCGCAGGACAGGGAACAGCTTTCTTT
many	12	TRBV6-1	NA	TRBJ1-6	CASSTRRGALHF	TGTGCCAGCAGTACCCGTCGGGGGGCCCTCCACTTT
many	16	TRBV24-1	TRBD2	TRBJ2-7	CATSDIPGLAGSKQYF	TGTGCCACCAGTGATATACCGGGACTAGCGGGATCGAAGCAGTACTTC
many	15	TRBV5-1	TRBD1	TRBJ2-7	CASSASGTGAYEQYF	TGCGCCAGCAGCGCTTCCGGGACAGGGGCTTACGAGCAGTACTTC
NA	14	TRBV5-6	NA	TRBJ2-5	CASSLGTYGETQYF	TGTGCCAGCAGCTTGGGGACTTACGGGGAGACCCAGTACTTC
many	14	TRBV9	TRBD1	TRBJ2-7	CASSPWDRGYEQYF	TGTGCCAGCAGCCCCTGGGACAGAGGCTACGAGCAGTACTTC
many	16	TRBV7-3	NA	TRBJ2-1	CASSRGGGGPADEQFF	TGTGCCAGCAGCCGAGGGGGGGGAGGGCCAGCGGATGAGCAGTTCTTC
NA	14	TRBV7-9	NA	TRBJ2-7	CASSLGRLGEEQYF	TGTGCCAGCAGCCTCGGCCGTCTAGGGGAGGAGCAGTACTTC
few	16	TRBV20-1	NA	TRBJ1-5	CSASPRRQTLSQPQHF	TGCAGTGCTAGCCCCCGGAGACAGACCCTGAGTCAGCCCCAGCATTTT
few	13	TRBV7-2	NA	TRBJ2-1	CASSLEINNEQFF	TGTGCCAGCAGCTTAGAGATTAACAATGAGCAGTTCTTC
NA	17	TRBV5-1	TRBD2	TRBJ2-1	CASSPYQGGRGKNEQFF	TGCGCCAGCAGCCCCTATCAGGGCGGGAGGGGTAAAAATGAGCAGTTCTTC
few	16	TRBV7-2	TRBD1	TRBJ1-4	CASSLIGGFTNEKLFF	TGTGCCAGCAGCTTAATAGGGGGCTTCACTAATGAAAAACTGTTTTTT
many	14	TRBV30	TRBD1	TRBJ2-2	CAWKRQGGTGELFF	TGTGCCTGGAAGAGACAGGGCGGCACCGGGGAGCTGTTTTTT
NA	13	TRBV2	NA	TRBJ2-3	CASSEVLGDTQYF	TGTGCCAGCAGTGAAGTGCTGGGAGATACGCAGTATTTT
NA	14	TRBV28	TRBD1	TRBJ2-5	CASRGDRLEETQYF	TGTGCCAGCAGGGGGGACAGGTTGGAAGAGACCCAGTACTTC
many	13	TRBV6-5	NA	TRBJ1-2	CASSYFSGSGYTF	TGTGCCAGCAGTTACTTCTCCGGGAGCGGCTACACCTTC
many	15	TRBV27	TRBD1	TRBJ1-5	CASSPYGTVDQPQHF	TGTGCCAGCAGTCCATACGGGACAGTGGATCAGCCCCAGCATTTT